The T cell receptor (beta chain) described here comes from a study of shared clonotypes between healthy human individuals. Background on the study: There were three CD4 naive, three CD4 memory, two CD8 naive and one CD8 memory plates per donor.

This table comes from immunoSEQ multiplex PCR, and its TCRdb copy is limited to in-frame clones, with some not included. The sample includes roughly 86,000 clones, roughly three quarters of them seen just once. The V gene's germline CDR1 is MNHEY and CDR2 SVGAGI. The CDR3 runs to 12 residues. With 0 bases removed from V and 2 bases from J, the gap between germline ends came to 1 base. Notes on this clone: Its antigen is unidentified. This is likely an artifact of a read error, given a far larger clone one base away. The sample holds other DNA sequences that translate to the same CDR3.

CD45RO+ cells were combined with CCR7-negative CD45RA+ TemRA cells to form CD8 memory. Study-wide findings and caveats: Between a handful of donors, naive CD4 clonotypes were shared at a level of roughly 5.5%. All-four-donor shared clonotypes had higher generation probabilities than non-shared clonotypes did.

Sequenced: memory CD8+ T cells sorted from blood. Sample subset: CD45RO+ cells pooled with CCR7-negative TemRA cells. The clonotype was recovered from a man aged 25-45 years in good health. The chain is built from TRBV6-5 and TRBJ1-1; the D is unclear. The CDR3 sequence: CASSYSNTEAFF. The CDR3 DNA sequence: TGTGCCAGCAGTTACTCAAACACTGAAGCTTTCTTT.